A single sample is the source of the 7 T cell receptor beta chains below, sequenced in a study of CD8+CD57+ T cells in acquired aplastic anemia. The use of genomic DNA as template underpinned the TCR beta VDJ and CDR3 profiling. MiXCR was run by TCRdb on the reads, yielding one entry per CDR3 protein. The table shows 35,000 to 45,000 distinct CDR3 sequences, with about two thirds occurring only once. The sequenced material came from sorted CD4+, CD8+, or CD8+CD57+ T cells (not recorded which) from PBMCs. All receptors derive from a human donor in good health, serving as a control.

The chain employs TRBV11-2 and TRBJ2-1, with a weak D call TRBD2 (6 bases). The ends were cut back, 5 bases at V and 8 bases at J, with 13 bases in the middle. The CDR3 is 13 amino acids. CDR1 SGHAT and CDR2 FQNNGV come from the germline V gene. The CDR3 region has the DNA TGTGCCAGCAGCGGCCGACTAGTCCATGAGCAGTTCTTC. It specifies CASSGRLVHEQFF.

As for this clonotype: A read error may explain this, as a much larger clone is one base away. The chain is built from TRBV27 and TRBJ2-1, with 9 bases that match TRBD1. Germline V gives CDR1 MNHEY, CDR2 SMNVEV (reference sequence). The junction had 8 bases not matched to a gene; V was cut back by 0 bases and J by 2 bases. The CDR3 has 18 residues. CDR3 DNA: TGTGCCAGCAGTTTATCCCTCAATACAGGGGGCCCCTACAATGAGCAGTTCTTC. It encodes CASSLSLNTGGPYNEQFF.

This clonotype has ten or more counts. V usage is TRBV12-3 or TRBV12-4 and J usage is TRBJ1-2, with 7 bases matching TRBD1. V shed 5 bases, J shed 9 bases, and the junction held 18 bases outside the gene matches. The CDR3 is 16 amino acids. The CDR3 loop reads CASSIRTGVESDRYTF. DNA of the CDR3: TGTGCCAGCAGTATCCGGACAGGAGTTGAAAGTGATCGCTACACCTTC.

The chain is built from TRBV20-1 and TRBJ2-3, with D perhaps matching TRBD2 (6 bases). Trimming took off 4 bases at V and 1 base at J, with 12 bases between the two ends. Looked up from germline, CDR1 is DFQATT and CDR2 is SNEGSKA (reference sequence). The CDR3 runs to 14 residues. CDR3: CSATLARGTDTQYF. For the CDR3, the DNA is TGCAGTGCTACTCTAGCGCGGGGCACAGATACGCAGTATTTT.

The CDR3 here is CASRGAGGPDTQYF. CDR3 nucleotides: TGTGCCAGCAGAGGAGCGGGGGGCCCAGATACGCAGTATTTT. The chain uses TRBV25-1 and TRBJ2-3; 9 nucleotides align to TRBD2. V shed 6 bases and J 4 bases; nucleotides not matched to a gene: 5. The V gene's germline CDR1 is MGHDK and CDR2 SYGVNS. This CDR3 is built from 14 residues.

V gene TRBV29-1 combines with J gene TRBJ2-7, with 14 nucleotides matching TRBD2. The germline V gene encodes CDR1 SQVTM and CDR2 ANQGSEA. With V trimmed by 6 bases and J by 1 base, 8 bases remained unmatched. The CDR3 has 16 amino acids. CDR3 region: CSVAGTSGSSSYEQYF. The CDR3 DNA is TGCAGCGTCGCCGGGACTAGCGGGAGCTCGTCCTACGAGCAGTACTTC.

The chain employs TRBV9 and TRBJ2-1; 10 bases map to TRBD2. Per germline, CDR1 SGDLS and CDR2 YYNGEE. The junction had 2 bases not matched to a gene; V was cut back by 0 bases and J by 5 bases. The CDR3 length is 15 residues. CDR3 bases: TGTGCCAGCAGCGTAGGGAGCGGGGGGGACAATGAGCAGTTCTTC. Its protein is CASSVGSGGDNEQFF.